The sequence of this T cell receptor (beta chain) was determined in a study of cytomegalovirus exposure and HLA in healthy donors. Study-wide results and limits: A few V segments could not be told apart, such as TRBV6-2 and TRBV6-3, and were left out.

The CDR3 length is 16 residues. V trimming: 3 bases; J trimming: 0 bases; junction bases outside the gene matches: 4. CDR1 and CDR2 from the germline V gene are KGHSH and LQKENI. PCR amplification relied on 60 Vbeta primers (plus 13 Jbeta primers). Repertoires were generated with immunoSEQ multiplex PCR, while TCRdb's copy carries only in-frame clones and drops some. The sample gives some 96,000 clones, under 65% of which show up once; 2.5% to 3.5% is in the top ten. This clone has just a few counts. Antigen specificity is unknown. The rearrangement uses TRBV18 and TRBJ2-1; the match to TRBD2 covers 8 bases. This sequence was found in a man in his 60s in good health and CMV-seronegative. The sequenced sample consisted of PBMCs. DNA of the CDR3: TGTGCCAGCTCACCCGGTAGCGGGGCCTCCTACAATGAGCAGTTCTTC. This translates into CASSPGSGASYNEQFF.